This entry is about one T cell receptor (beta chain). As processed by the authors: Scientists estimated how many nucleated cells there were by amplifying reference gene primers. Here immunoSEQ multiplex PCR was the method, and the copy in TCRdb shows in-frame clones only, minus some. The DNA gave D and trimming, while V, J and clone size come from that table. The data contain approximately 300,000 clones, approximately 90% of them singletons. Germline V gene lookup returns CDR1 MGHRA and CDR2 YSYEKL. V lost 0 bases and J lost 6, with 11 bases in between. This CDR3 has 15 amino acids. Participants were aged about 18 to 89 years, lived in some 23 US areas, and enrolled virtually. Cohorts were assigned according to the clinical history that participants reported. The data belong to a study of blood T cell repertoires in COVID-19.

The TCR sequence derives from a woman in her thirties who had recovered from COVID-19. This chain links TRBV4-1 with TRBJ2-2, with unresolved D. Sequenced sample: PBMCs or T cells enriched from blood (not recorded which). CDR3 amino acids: CASSQDPTTAGELFF. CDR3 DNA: TGCGCCAGCAGCCAAGACCCCACTACTGCCGGGGAGCTGTTTTTT.